The entry below describes one T cell receptor (beta chain). The data were produced by immunoSEQ multiplex PCR, yet TCRdb's version contains in-frame clones alone and is incomplete. The sample consists of about 9,000 clones, about two thirds of them appearing once. This sample was taken from a study of tumor-infiltrating lymphocytes in localized non-small cell lung cancer. The source is a human donor with non-small cell lung cancer. Sequenced: uninvolved lung tissue not adjacent to the tumor.

The CDR3 nucleotides read TGTGCCAGCAGTGAGCCCAGGGGCAGAGGAGAGACCCAGTACTTC. This translates into CASSEPRGRGETQYF. The chain carries TRBV2 and TRBJ2-5; D perhaps matches TRBD1 (6 bases). The CDR3 covers 15 residues. CDR1 and CDR2 from the germline V gene are SNHLY and FYNNEI. Between the trimmed V and J ends, which lost 3 bases and 4 bases, there was a span of 15 bases.